The 22 T cell receptor beta chains reported below all come from one sample, sequenced in a study of PD-1 blockade in classical Hodgkin lymphoma. Stated time point: cycle 4 day 1 (C4D1), after 6 weeks of nivolumab. All trial patients relapsed after autologous stem cell transplantation. Produced via immunoSEQ multiplex PCR; TCRdb's table is partial and in-frame only. The sample carries approximately 9,000 clones, about 83% recorded once. Specimen: peripheral blood mononuclear cells (PBMCs), collected before the fourth cycle of nivolumab. These receptors were taken from a human donor with classical Hodgkin lymphoma.

The chain has TRBV7-2 and TRBJ1-2; possible D gene TRBD1, 6 bases. This CDR3 region has 14 residues. Germline V gives CDR1 SGHTA, CDR2 FQGNSA. V lost 8 bases to trimming and J lost 5 bases, with 18 bases between them. CDR3 loop: CASLGGALGYGYTF. CDR3 sequence (DNA): TGTGCCAGCCTCGGGGGGGCGCTTGGGTATGGCTACACCTTC.

This clone was seen just once. The CDR3 region has the DNA TGTGCCAGCAGAATTCCCGGGACACTCACTGAAGCTTTCTTT. This translates into CASRIPGTLTEAFF. The V call is TRBV6-5, the J call TRBJ1-1; a possible D gene is TRBD1 (6 bases). The germline gives CDR1 MNHEY, CDR2 SVGAGI. Trimming took 6 bases from V and 4 from J, leaving 15 bases between them. The CDR3 consists of 14 residues.

This clone was found a few times. The chain recombines TRBV6-5 with TRBJ1-2, with D uncertain. The V gene lost 6 bases and the J gene lost 5 bases, with 7 bases spanning the gap. The CDR3 is made up of 11 amino acids. Germline CDR1 MNHEY, CDR2 SVGAGI. The CDR3 nucleotides are TGTGCCAGCAGGGTGGGGTATGGCTACACCTTC. It translates to CASRVGYGYTF.

This clone has more than one count but fewer than ten. The V gene is TRBV5-8, the J gene TRBJ1-1; the D is unclear. V was cut by 5 bases and J by 8 bases, with 13 bases left in between. Germline V lookup: CDR1 SGHTS, CDR2 YDEGEE. The CDR3 contains 12 residues. The DNA for the CDR3 is TGTGCCAGCAGTTTCGACCGCGGAGAAGCTTTCTTT. Amino acid sequence: CASSFDRGEAFF.

The chain is built from TRBV18 and TRBJ2-4; tentatively, D is TRBD1 (6 bases). V shed 3 bases and J shed 2 bases, with 23 bases lying between them. CDR3 length: 19 residues. Germline V gene data show CDR1 as KGHSH and CDR2 as LQKENI. The CDR3 region is CASSPKRTVLTRTKNIQYF. For the CDR3, the DNA is TGTGCCAGCTCACCGAAACGGACAGTGCTCACTAGGACCAAAAACATTCAGTACTTC. The full variable domain, rest sourced from reference TRBV18 and TRBJ2-4, is NAGVMQNPRHLVRRRGQEARLRCSPMKGHSHVYWYRQLPEEGLKFMVYLQKENIIDESGMPKERFSAEFPKEGPSILRIQQVVRGDSAAYFCASSPKRTVLTRTKNIQYFGAGTRLSVL.

The V call is TRBV9, the J call TRBJ2-1; D is ambiguous. Deletions cut 3 bases from V and 0 bases from J, with 16 bases between. The CDR3 extends over 17 amino acids. Per the germline V gene, CDR1 is SGDLS and CDR2 is YYNGEE. CDR3 loop: CASSGTRSEASYNEQFF. CDR3 in DNA: TGTGCCAGCAGCGGAACAAGGTCAGAGGCCTCCTACAATGAGCAGTTCTTC.

The chain has TRBV6-4 and TRBJ2-2, with D perhaps assigned TRBD1 or TRBD2 (6 bases each). The CDR3 totals 15 residues. The V end was cut by 2 bases, the J end by 2 bases, with 9 bases between. Per the germline V gene, CDR1 is MRHNA and CDR2 is SNTAGT. CDR3 nucleotide sequence: TGTGCCAGCAGTGACGAGGGGGGAAACACCGGGGAGCTGTTTTTT. As protein: CASSDEGGNTGELFF.

The chain is built from TRBV11-3 and TRBJ2-2, with 9 bases lining up with TRBD2. Germline V gene lookup returns CDR1 SGHNT and CDR2 YENEEA. The J segment lost 2 bases and the V segment lost 3 bases, leaving 4 bases of the junction unmatched. There are 16 residues in the CDR3. As DNA, the CDR3 is TGTGCCAGCAGCTTCCAGCGGGGGGTTAACACCGGGGAGCTGTTTTTT. Translating gives CASSFQRGVNTGELFF.

This clone was seen only once. The CDR3 coding sequence is TGCAGCGTTGTTGGAGGACAGGGTACGTCTGAAGCTTTCTTT. Protein product: CSVVGGQGTSEAFF. This chain joins TRBV29-1 and TRBJ1-1; 8 bases agree with TRBD1. The trim removed 4 bases at V and 6 bases at J, leaving 10 bases unmatched. The CDR3 contains 14 residues. Germline-derived CDR1 and CDR2 are SQVTM and ANQGSEA.

The chain links TRBV4-1 to TRBJ2-6; possible D gene TRBD1, 5 bases. The CDR3 has 18 amino acids. Germline V gene sequence: CDR1 MGHRA, CDR2 YSYEKL. V lost 0 bases and J 1 base, leaving 13 bases between the germline ends. CDR3 nucleotide sequence: TGCGCCAGCAGCCAAGATCCCACAAGGGGATCTGGGGCCAACGTCCTGACTTTC. Translating gives CASSQDPTRGSGANVLTF.

This chain connects TRBV19 to TRBJ2-7; tentative D call: TRBD1 (6 bases). Trimming took off 5 bases at V and 3 bases at J, with 11 bases between the two ends. From germline, CDR1 is LNHDA and CDR2 SQIVND (reference sequence). This CDR3 is 13 amino acids long. As DNA, the CDR3 is TGTGCCAGTAGTGAACAGGGAATCTACGAGCAGTACTTC. Translated, it gives CASSEQGIYEQYF. Filled out from reference TRBV19 and TRBJ2-7, the complete variable domain reads DGGITQSPKYLFRKEGQNVTLSCEQNLNHDAMYWYRQDPGQGLRLIYYSQIVNDFQKGDIAEGYSVSREKKESFPLTVTSAQKNPTAFYLCASSEQGIYEQYFGPGTRLTVT.

V gene TRBV7-2 combines with J gene TRBJ2-5, with 7 bases identical to TRBD2. Germline-derived CDR1 and CDR2 are SGHTA and FQGNSA. Germline trimming cut 3 bases from V and 3 bases from J; bases unmatched to any gene: 4. CDR3 length: 14 residues. Here the CDR3 reads CASSLNSGEETQYF. CDR3 nucleotides: TGTGCCAGCAGCTTGAACAGCGGGGAAGAGACCCAGTACTTC.

The rearrangement links TRBV9 to TRBJ1-1, with TRBD1 matching over 7 bases. V lost 4 bases and J lost 10; bases outside the gene matches: 19. The CDR3 runs to 16 residues. From germline, CDR1 is SGDLS and CDR2 YYNGEE. The CDR3 loop reads CASSPPSGGQYHGAFF. The CDR3 DNA is TGTGCCAGCAGCCCCCCCTCAGGGGGGCAGTATCACGGAGCTTTCTTT. Filled out from reference TRBV9 and TRBJ1-1, the complete variable domain reads DSGVTQTPKHLITATGQRVTLRCSPRSGDLSVYWYQQSLDQGLQFLIQYYNGEERAKGNILERFSAQQFPDLHSELNLSSLELGDSALYFCASSPPSGGQYHGAFFGQGTRLTVV.

V gene TRBV5-6 combines with J gene TRBJ1-6, with D possibly TRBD1 on 5 matching bases. The CDR3 runs to 15 residues. The germline V gene has CDR1 SGHDT and CDR2 YYEEEE. Trimming took off 1 base at V and 11 bases at J, with 16 bases between the two ends. CDR3 sequence (DNA): TGTGCCAGCAGCTTGCCGGGGCAGGGTCTCGCACCCCTCCACTTT. Amino acid sequence: CASSLPGQGLAPLHF.

The sample holds a few counts of this clone. This sequence joins TRBV7-9 and TRBJ2-7, with D perhaps assigned TRBD1 or TRBD2 (5 bases each). Trimming left V 5 bases short and J 2 bases short, with 10 bases between. The CDR3 extends over 13 amino acids. Per the germline V gene, CDR1 is SEHNR and CDR2 is FQNEAQ (reference sequence). The DNA of the CDR3 is TGTGCCAGCAGCCGGGACCGCCCCTACGAGCAGTACTTC. Encoded protein: CASSRDRPYEQYF.

The CDR3 nucleotides read TGTGCCAGCAGCTTAGGGACAGGGGTGTATAATTCACCCCTCCACTTT. Its translation is CASSLGTGVYNSPLHF. This chain joins TRBV7-8 and TRBJ1-6; the match to TRBD1 covers 9 bases. The CDR3 length is 16 residues. J lost 4 bases, V lost 1 base, and 2 bases had no gene match. Germline loops: CDR1 SGHVS, CDR2 FQNEAQ.

The sample holds a few counts of this clone. The rearrangement links TRBV2 to TRBJ1-2; 9 positions agree with TRBD1. V was clipped by 6 bases and J by 4 bases; unmatched bases: 3. Germline CDR1 and CDR2: SNHLY and FYNNEI. CDR3 length: 13 amino acids. The CDR3 nucleotides are TGTGCCAGCAGAGCGGACAGGGGCTATGGCTACACCTTC. It translates to CASRADRGYGYTF. The full variable domain, in which reference TRBV2 and TRBJ1-2 provide the parts outside the CDR3, is EPEVTQTPSHQVTQMGQEVILRCVPISNHLYFYWYRQILGQKVEFLVSFYNNEISEKSEIFDDQFSVERPDGSNFTLKIRSTKLEDSAMYFCASRADRGYGYTFGSGTRLTVV.

V gene TRBV7-9 combines with J gene TRBJ2-2; D unclear. CDR1 and CDR2 (germline): SEHNR, FQNEAQ (reference sequence). The CDR3 loop spans 16 amino acids. Trimming pared 4 bases from V and 2 bases from J, leaving 14 bases between. The CDR3 loop is CASSSRLTTNTGELFF. The CDR3 region has the DNA TGTGCCAGCAGCTCCCGGTTGACAACCAACACCGGGGAGCTGTTTTTT.

V usage is TRBV6-6 and J usage is TRBJ1-1; TRBD1 matches 8 bases. The CDR3 sequence is 13 residues long. Germline values: CDR1 MNHNY, CDR2 SVGAGI (reference sequence). V was pared by 2 bases and J by 5 bases, with 1 base of the junction left unmatched. CDR3 DNA: TGTGCCAGCAGTTACCGGACAGGGACTGAAGCTTTCTTT. Its translation: CASSYRTGTEAFF.

V gene TRBV7-8 combines with J gene TRBJ2-3; D gene uncertain. Trimming took 1 base from V and 1 from J, leaving 9 bases between them. The germline V gene has CDR1 SGHVS and CDR2 FQNEAQ. There are 15 residues in the CDR3. CDR3 in DNA: TGTGCCAGCAGCTTAGTGGGGATCCGCACAGATACGCAGTATTTT. This encodes CASSLVGIRTDTQYF.

The chain employs TRBV2 and TRBJ1-1, with TRBD1 as a possible D gene (5 bases). The CDR3 totals 13 residues. Deletions cut 7 bases from V and 1 base from J, with 10 bases between. CDR1 is SNHLY and CDR2 is FYNNEI in the germline V gene. Written as DNA, the CDR3 is TGTGCCAGCAACATAGACAGGAACACTGAAGCTTTCTTT. This encodes CASNIDRNTEAFF.

The chain joins TRBV2 to TRBJ2-1, with D perhaps TRBD2 (6 bases). Germline-derived CDR1 and CDR2 are SNHLY and FYNNEI. V lost 7 bases and J 1 base, leaving 14 bases between the germline ends. This CDR3 has 15 amino acids. The CDR3 reads CASTRLGGSYNEQFF. CDR3 nucleotides: TGTGCCAGCACTCGGCTCGGGGGTTCCTACAATGAGCAGTTCTTC.